This T cell receptor beta chain was identified in a study of blood T cell repertoires in COVID-19. The CDR3 covers 14 residues. Per germline, CDR1 MNHEY and CDR2 SVGAGI. V was cut by 7 bases and J by 8 bases, with 15 bases left in between. Assay: immunoSEQ multiplex PCR; the TCRdb copy retains only in-frame clones and omits some. Seen here are 69,000 or so clones, under 85% observed once, and the top ten hold about an eighth. This chain uses TRBV6-5 with TRBJ1-6; D gene ambiguous. This TCR was sampled from a man between 50 and 59 years old with COVID-19, enrolled during active disease. The sample consisted of peripheral blood. CDR3 coding DNA: TGTGCCAGCAAAGCGGACGGATCTTATTCACCCCTCCACTTT. Protein product: CASKADGSYSPLHF.